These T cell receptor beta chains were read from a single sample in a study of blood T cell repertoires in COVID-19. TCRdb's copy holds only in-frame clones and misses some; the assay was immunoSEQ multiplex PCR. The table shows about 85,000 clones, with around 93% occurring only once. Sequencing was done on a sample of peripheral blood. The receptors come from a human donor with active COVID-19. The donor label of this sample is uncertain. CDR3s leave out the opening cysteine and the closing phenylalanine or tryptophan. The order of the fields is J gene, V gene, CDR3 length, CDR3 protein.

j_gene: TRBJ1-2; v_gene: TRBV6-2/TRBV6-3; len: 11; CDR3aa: ASSYGDRVGYT
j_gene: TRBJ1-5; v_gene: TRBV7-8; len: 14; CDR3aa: ASSSAGQGSNQPQH
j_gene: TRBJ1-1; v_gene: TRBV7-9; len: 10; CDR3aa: ASSLSDTEAF
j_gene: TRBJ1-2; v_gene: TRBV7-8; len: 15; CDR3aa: ASSLQDRREVYYGYT
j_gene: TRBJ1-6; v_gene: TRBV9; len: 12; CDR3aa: ASSGTATNSPLH
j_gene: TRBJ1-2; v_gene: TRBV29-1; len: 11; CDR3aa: SVGTGPNYGYT
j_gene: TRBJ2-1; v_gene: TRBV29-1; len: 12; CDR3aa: SVEERDIYNEQF
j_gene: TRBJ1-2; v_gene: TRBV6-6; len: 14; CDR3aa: ASTIPRGDKGYGYT
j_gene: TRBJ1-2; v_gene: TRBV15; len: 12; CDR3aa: ATSRGGENYGYT
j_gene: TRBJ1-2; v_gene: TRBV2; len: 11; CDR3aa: ASSPGVNYGYT
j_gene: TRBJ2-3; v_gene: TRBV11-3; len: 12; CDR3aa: ASSLDAASDTQY
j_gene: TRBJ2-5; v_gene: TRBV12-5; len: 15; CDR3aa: ASGLPPSGSYQETQY
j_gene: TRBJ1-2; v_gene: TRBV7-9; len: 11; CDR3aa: ASSFGGGQFFT
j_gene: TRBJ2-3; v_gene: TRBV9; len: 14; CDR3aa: ASSARQGEVKDTQY
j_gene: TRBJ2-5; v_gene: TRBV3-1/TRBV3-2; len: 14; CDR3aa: ASSQDASGGAETQY
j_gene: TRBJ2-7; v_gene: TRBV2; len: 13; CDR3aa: ASSTAGTGAREQY
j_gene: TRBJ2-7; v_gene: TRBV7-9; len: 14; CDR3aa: ASSLILPTGADEQY
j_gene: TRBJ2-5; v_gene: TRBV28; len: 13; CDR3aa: ASTRWGGAQETQY
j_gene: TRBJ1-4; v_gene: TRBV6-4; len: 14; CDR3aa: ASSADTGWANEKLF
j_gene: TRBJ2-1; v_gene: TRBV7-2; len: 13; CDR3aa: ASSLDFSSYNEQF
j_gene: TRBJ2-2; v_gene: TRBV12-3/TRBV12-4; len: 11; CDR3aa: ASSPAGGGELF
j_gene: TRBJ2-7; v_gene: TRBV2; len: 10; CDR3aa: ASSRGVYEQY
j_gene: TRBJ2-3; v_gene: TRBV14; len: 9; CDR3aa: ASSPGLAQY
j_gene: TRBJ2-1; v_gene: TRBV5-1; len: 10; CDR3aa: ASSVTYNEQF
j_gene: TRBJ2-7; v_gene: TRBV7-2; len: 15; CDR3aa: ASSLGVRHGSSYEQY
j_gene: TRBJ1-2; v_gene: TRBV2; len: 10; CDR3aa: ASSETGYGYT
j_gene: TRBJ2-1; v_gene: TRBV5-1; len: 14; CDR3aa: ASSLATRGDYNEQF
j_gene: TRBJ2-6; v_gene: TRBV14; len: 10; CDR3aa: ASSPRGNVLT
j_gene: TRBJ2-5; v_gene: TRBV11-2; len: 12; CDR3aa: ASSLISQQETQY
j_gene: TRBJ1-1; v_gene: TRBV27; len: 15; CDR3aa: ASSPIPGQTLNTEAF
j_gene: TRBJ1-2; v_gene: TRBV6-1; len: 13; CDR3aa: ASSKAPGGNYGYT
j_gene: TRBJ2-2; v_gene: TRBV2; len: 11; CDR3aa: ASSPGGTGELF
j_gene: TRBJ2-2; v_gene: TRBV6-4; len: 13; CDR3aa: ASSDSTANTGELF
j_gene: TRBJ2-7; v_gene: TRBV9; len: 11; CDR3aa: ASSVESSGEQY
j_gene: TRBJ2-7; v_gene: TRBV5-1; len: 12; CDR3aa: ASSLQGATYEQY
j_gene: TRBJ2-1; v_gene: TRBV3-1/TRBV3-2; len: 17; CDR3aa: ASSQDYRTSGGVYNEQF
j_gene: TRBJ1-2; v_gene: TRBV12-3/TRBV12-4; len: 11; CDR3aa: ASSPKGGSGYT
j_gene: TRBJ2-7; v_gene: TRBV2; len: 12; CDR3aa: ASSYNGVRYEQY
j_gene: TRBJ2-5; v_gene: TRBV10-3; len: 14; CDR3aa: AISEEGQGHQETQY
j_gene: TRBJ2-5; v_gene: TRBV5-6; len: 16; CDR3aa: ASSLARTGFPYQETQY
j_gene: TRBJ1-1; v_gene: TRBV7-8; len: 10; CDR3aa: ASSSQGPEAF
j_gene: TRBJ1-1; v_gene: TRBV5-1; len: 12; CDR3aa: ASSSGHPNTEAF
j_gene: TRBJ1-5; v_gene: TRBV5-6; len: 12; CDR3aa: ASSLGPTGQPQH
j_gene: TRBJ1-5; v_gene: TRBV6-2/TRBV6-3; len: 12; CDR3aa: ASSYGLANQGQH
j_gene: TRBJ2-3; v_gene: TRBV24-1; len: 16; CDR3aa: ATSGIDRDVQSTDTQY
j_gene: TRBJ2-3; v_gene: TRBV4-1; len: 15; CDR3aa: ASSQKMTNGGTDTQY
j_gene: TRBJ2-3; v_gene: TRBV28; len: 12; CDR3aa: ASTSGTSVGTQY
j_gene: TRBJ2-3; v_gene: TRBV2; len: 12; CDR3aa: ASSEVGGGDTQY
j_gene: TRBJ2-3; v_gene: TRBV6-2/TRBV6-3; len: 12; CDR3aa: ASSYSGGTDTQY
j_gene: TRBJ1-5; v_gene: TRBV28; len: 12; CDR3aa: ASRMGQSSGPQH
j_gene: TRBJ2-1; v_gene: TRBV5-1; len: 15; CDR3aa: ASSLEAGGGRGNEQF
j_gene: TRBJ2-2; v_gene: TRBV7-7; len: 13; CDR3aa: ASSRWTGNTGELF
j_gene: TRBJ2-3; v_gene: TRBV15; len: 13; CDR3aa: ATSRDLEFTDTQY
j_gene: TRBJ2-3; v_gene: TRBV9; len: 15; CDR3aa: ASSPQGGPSSTDTQY
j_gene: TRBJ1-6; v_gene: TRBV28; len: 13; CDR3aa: ASSPQTDLYSPLH
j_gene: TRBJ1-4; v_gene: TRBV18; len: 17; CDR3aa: ASSPKVNPAGATNEKLF